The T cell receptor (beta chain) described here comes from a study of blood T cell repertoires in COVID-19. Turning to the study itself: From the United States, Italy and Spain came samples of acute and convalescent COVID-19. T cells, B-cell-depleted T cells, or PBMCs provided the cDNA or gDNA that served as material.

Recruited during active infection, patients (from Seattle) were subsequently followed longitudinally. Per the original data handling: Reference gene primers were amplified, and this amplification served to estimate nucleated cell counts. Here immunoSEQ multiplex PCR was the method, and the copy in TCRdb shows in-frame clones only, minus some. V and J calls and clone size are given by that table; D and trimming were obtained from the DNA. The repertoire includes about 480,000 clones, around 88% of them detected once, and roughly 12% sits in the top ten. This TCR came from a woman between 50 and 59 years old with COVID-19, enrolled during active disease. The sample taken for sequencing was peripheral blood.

Here the CDR3 reads CASSYPRSSYNSPLHF. The CDR3 coding sequence is TGTGCCAGCAGTTACCCCCGCAGCTCCTATAATTCACCCCTCCACTTT. This chain connects TRBV6-2 or TRBV6-3 to TRBJ1-6; unclear D gene. The CDR3 consists of 16 residues. Per the germline V gene, CDR1 is MNHEY and CDR2 is SVGEGT. V was shortened by 2 bases and J by 0 bases, with 8 bases between the two germline ends.